The 3 T cell receptor beta chains below all came from one sample that was sequenced in a study of beta chain features in type 1 diabetes. Study outcomes and limitations: TCRB CDR3 length was moderately but significantly reduced in all four CD4+ subsets of Type 1 diabetes patients.

Expressed TCRB transcripts got sequenced, as all isolated RNA was reverse transcribed. The assay was immunoSEQ multiplex PCR, and TCRdb's table has in-frame clones only and misses some. The sample holds about 130,000 clones, about 10% seen once. For these TCRs, the target antigens are not known. Specimen: central memory CD4+ T cells from blood. The receptors derive from a man younger than 45 with type 1 diabetes.

The chain uses TRBV30 and TRBJ1-6; TRBD1 is a possible D gene (5 bases). Germline V gene lookup returns CDR1 GTSNPN and CDR2 SVGIG (reference sequence). V was cut by 4 bases and J by 10 bases, with 14 bases left in between. The CDR3 length is 13 residues. In DNA, the CDR3 is TGTGCCTGGAATAGTGCAGGGCGCTCACCCCTCCACTTT. Protein product: CAWNSAGRSPLHF.

Only a few counts were recorded for this clone. The genes are TRBV5-6 and TRBJ2-3, with TRBD1 matching over 9 bases. There are 14 residues in the CDR3. The junction had 6 bases not matched to a gene; V was cut back by 4 bases and J by 6 bases. Germline CDR1 SGHDT, CDR2 YYEEEE. The CDR3 nucleotides read TGTGCCAGCAGCCGGGACAGGGAGGTCGATACGCAGTATTTT. It yields the protein CASSRDREVDTQYF.

Many counts were recorded for this clone. The rearrangement joins TRBV5-1 to TRBJ2-1; 8 bases align to TRBD1. Trimming at V came to 4 bases and at J to 0 bases, leaving 9 bases not matched to a gene. The CDR3 contains 17 residues. Germline CDR1 reads SGHRS; CDR2 reads YFSETQ. The CDR3 DNA reads as TGCGCCAGCAGCATAGGGACAGGCCCAAGCTCCTACAATGAGCAGTTCTTC. As protein: CASSIGTGPSSYNEQFF.